This TCR beta chain stems from a study of human T cells and chemical hapten exposure. Study information: Across the whole study, which lasted approximately 5.5 months, patients were given diphenylcyclopropenone on the scalp once a week.

Described time point: pre-sensitization, week 0. The treatment is: therapeutic diphenylcyclopropenone sensitization with weekly scalp DPC. This clonotype was observed many times. Each CDR3 protein is one row after TCRdb ran MiXCR on the RACE reads. The sample carries about 260,000 distinct CDR3 sequences, over 8% recorded once. V dropped 9 bases and J dropped 0 bases, with 13 bases sitting between them. Germline V CDR1 and CDR2: LNHNV, YYDKDF (reference sequence). This CDR3 is built from 14 residues. This specimen consisted of whole blood, obtained in connection with sensitization to the hapten diphenylcyclopropenone (DPC). V usage is TRBV15 and J usage is TRBJ2-3; D is perhaps TRBD2 (5 bases). The receptor comes from a woman aged 40 to 55 with alopecia areata. Some clones in this sample may be carry-over from other donors' samples. CDR3 sequence (DNA): TGTGCCACTTCGAGCGGAACTAGCACAGATACGCAGTATTTT. It codes for CATSSGTSTDTQYF. The variable domain in full, completed from reference TRBV15 and TRBJ2-3, reads DAMVIQNPRYQVTQFGKPVTLSCSQTLNHNVMYWYQQKSSQAPKLLFHYYDKDFNNEADTPDNFQSRRPNTSFCFLDIRSPGLGDTAMYLCATSSGTSTDTQYFGPGTRLTVL.